This TCR beta chain was identified in a study of blood T cell repertoires in COVID-19. This CDR3 has 14 residues. Germline V lookup: CDR1 MDHEN, CDR2 SYDVKM. With 6 bases clipped from V and 8 bases from J, the junction kept 8 bases outside the gene matches. Measured with immunoSEQ multiplex PCR; TCRdb has only the in-frame clones, and not every one. The sample contains approximately 54,000 clones, more than 90% of which appear only once. This chain joins TRBV28 and TRBJ1-4; 8 positions agree with TRBD1. Material: peripheral blood. This TCR came from a middle-aged man with acute or convalescent COVID-19. This chain's CDR3 is CASRKQGGEEKLFF. Here the CDR3 DNA reads TGTGCCAGCAGGAAACAGGGGGGGGAAGAAAAACTGTTTTTT. Based on the CDR3 plus reference TRBV28 and TRBJ1-4, the full variable domain is DVKVTQSSRYLVKRTGEKVFLECVQDMDHENMFWYRQDPGLGLRLIYFSYDVKMKEKGDIPEGYSVSREKKERFSLILESASTNQTSMYLCASRKQGGEEKLFFGSGTQLSVL.